This TCR beta chain was recorded in a study of PD-1 blockade in classical Hodgkin lymphoma. Study-wide results and limits: Before treatment, TCR diversity in newly diagnosed patients was reportedly lower than in healthy donors. Sources of repertoire differences remain undefined, possibly disease activity or prior therapy.

The repertoire was sequenced with immunoSEQ multiplex PCR; TCRdb's copy has only in-frame clones and lacks some. Here the sample spans 100,000 to 130,000 clones, approximately 90% being singletons. A note on this clone: Antigen: not known.

Every patient had relapsed following autologous stem cell transplantation, and cohorts differed in brentuximab vedotin exposure. In germline, CDR1 is MGHRA, CDR2 YSYEKL. V was clipped by 0 bases and J by 4 bases, with 14 bases between them. The CDR3 covers 16 residues. The chain recombines TRBV4-1 with TRBJ2-3; possible D gene TRBD2, 7 bases. The receptor's source is a human donor with classical Hodgkin lymphoma. The source was peripheral blood mononuclear cells (PBMCs), collected before the second cycle of nivolumab. CDR3: CASSQEGGVTSDTQYF. CDR3 in DNA: TGCGCCAGCAGCCAAGAAGGGGGGGTCACGTCAGATACGCAGTATTTT.